The 12 T cell receptor beta chains below were found in one sample sequenced in a study of blood T cell repertoires in COVID-19. The method was immunoSEQ multiplex PCR; TCRdb's version includes in-frame clones alone and lacks a portion of them. The sample carries 150,000 to 170,000 clones, under 85% recorded once. The sequencing sample was made of peripheral blood. These receptors all stem from a man aged 60 to 69 with COVID-19, enrolled during active disease.

The chain recombines TRBV5-1 with TRBJ2-2, with 11 nucleotides matching TRBD2. Per the germline V gene, CDR1 is SGHRS and CDR2 is YFSETQ. With V trimmed by 6 bases and J by 3 bases, 4 bases remained unmatched. This CDR3 contains 15 residues. The CDR3 here is CASTTSGVHTGELFF. The CDR3 bases are TGCGCCAGCACGACTAGCGGGGTTCACACCGGGGAGCTGTTTTTT.

This clone was recorded only once. V usage is TRBV24-1 and J usage is TRBJ2-3; D is unclear. Trimming shortened V by 9 bases and J by 2 bases, and 8 bases separated the two germline ends. This CDR3 is built from 12 residues. Germline-derived CDR1 and CDR2 are KGHDR and SFDVKD. CDR3 nucleotides: TGTGCCACCGGCCCCGACACAGATACGCAGTATTTT. This gives the protein CATGPDTDTQYF.

The chain links TRBV6-5 to TRBJ2-3, with 8 bases that match TRBD1. CDR3 length: 13 amino acids. The V gene end was trimmed by 6 bases and the J gene end by 2 bases; junction bases not matched to a gene: 1. CDR1 is MNHEY, CDR2 SVGAGI, per germline. CDR3 coding DNA: TGTGCCAGCAGGGACAGGGCCACAGATACGCAGTATTTT. Translation gives CASRDRATDTQYF.

This chain connects TRBV6-2 or TRBV6-3 to TRBJ2-7; a possible D gene is TRBD2 (6 bases). There are 14 residues in the CDR3. The V end was cut by 3 bases, the J end by 2 bases, with 11 bases between. Germline V gene lookup returns CDR1 MNHEY and CDR2 SVGEGT. The CDR3: CASSYSGLTYEQYF. As DNA, the CDR3 is TGTGCCAGCAGTTATAGCGGTCTCACCTACGAGCAGTACTTC.

This chain links TRBV11-3 with TRBJ1-1; 10 bases agree with TRBD1. Per germline, CDR1 SGHNT and CDR2 YENEEA. V was clipped by 5 bases and J by 6 bases; unmatched bases: 6. This CDR3 is built from 14 residues. For the CDR3, the DNA is TGTGCCAGCAGCCCGACAGGGGGCAAAGCTGAAGCTTTCTTT. Protein product: CASSPTGGKAEAFF.

V usage is TRBV11-3 and J usage is TRBJ1-2, with unresolved D. Germline V gene data show CDR1 as SGHNT and CDR2 as YENEEA. The CDR3 runs to 13 residues. The germline V and J ends were trimmed by 5 bases and 7 bases, with 14 bases remaining between them. Here the CDR3 DNA reads TGTGCCAGCAGCACCGGGATGGCGGGTGGCTACACCTTC. The encoded protein is CASSTGMAGGYTF.

There are a few counts of this clone. The V gene is TRBV5-8, the J gene TRBJ1-5, with D unclear. This CDR3 is 16 amino acids long. Germline CDR1 reads SGHTS; CDR2 reads YDEGEE. V lost 0 bases to trimming and J lost 0 bases, with 10 bases between them. The CDR3 loop is CASSLGRFYSNQPQHF. The CDR3 DNA follows: TGTGCCAGCAGCTTGGGCAGGTTTTATAGCAATCAGCCCCAGCATTTT.

The rearrangement uses TRBV7-2 and TRBJ2-3, with 8 bases lining up with TRBD1. With V trimmed by 1 base and J by 5 bases, 5 bases remained unmatched. The CDR3 consists of 15 residues. The germline CDR1 and CDR2 sequences are SGHTA and FQGNSA. CDR3 sequence reads: CASSLGQGAIDTQYF. In DNA, the CDR3 is TGTGCCAGCAGCTTAGGGCAGGGGGCTATAGATACGCAGTATTTT.

The chain couples TRBV5-1 to TRBJ1-2, with D maybe TRBD1 (6 bases). Germline CDR1 SGHRS, CDR2 YFSETQ. Deletions cut 3 bases from V and 4 bases from J, with 25 bases between. This CDR3 contains 18 residues. CDR3 in amino acids: CASSSTRPRQAASYGYTF. In nucleotides, the CDR3 is TGCGCCAGCAGCTCCACCCGCCCAAGACAGGCCGCGTCCTATGGCTACACCTTC.

The CDR3 spells CASSPISGGAGETQYF. The CDR3 DNA is TGTGCCAGCAGCCCCATATCGGGGGGGGCTGGTGAGACCCAGTACTTC. The chain combines TRBV11-2 with TRBJ2-5, with TRBD2 matching over 8 bases. With 5 bases clipped from V and 5 bases from J, the junction kept 13 bases outside the gene matches. This CDR3 comprises 16 residues. Germline V gene data show CDR1 as SGHAT and CDR2 as FQNNGV.

The chain has TRBV9 and TRBJ1-4, with D hard to call. The CDR3 covers 16 residues. Germline assignment: CDR1 SGDLS and CDR2 YYNGEE. Trimming stripped 0 bases from V and 2 bases from J, with 11 bases between. The DNA for the CDR3 is TGTGCCAGCAGCGTAGCGGGAGTCGGGACTAATGAAAAACTGTTTTTT. Amino acids: CASSVAGVGTNEKLFF.

The chain joins TRBV3-1 (or the pseudogene TRBV3-2) to TRBJ1-2; TRBD1 matches 7 bases. Germline assignment: CDR1 LGHDT and CDR2 YNNKEL (reference sequence). Losses at the gene ends were 1 base for V and 0 bases for J; bases not matched to a gene: 2. The length of the CDR3 is 15 residues. The CDR3 DNA reads TGTGCCAGCAGCCAAGGGACAGGTGCTAACTATGGCTACACCTTC. Translated, it gives CASSQGTGANYGYTF.